The clone carrying this T cell receptor beta chain was observed a single time. Its antigen remains unidentified. Germline is not matched at one junction end, which may reflect a read error. The data originate from a study of glioma-infiltrating T cells. Findings of the study overall: CDR3 overlap between tissue and blood was very small. Tissue-blood divergence was below expectation in non-neoplastic patients, above in gliomas.

The germline CDR1 and CDR2 sequences are LGHNA and YSLEER. The CDR3 has 15 amino acids. TCR alpha and beta CDR3 regions were amplified from RNA using iRepertoire nested multiplex PCR. For one-step reverse transcription and amplification, 100-400 ng of tissue mRNA or PBMC total RNA was used. TCRdb used MiXCR to reprocess the multiplex PCR reads, holding one entry per CDR3 protein. The sample has about 210,000 distinct CDR3 sequences; more than 30% are singletons. Sequencing was carried out using glioma tissue, nonneoplastic brain tissue, or PBMCs (not recorded which). The chain links TRBV4-3 to TRBJ2-1; perhaps TRBD2 as D (5 bases). This receptor was taken from a human donor with low-grade glioma or glioblastoma, undergoing nonglioma brain surgery, or in good health (not recorded which). The CDR3 DNA follows: TGCGCCAGCAGCCAAGTTGAGGCAGGACTTAAAGAGCAGCTCTTC. Translating gives CASSQVEAGLKEQLF.